These 31 T cell receptor beta chains originate from one sample sequenced in a study of control samples from healthy donors and cancer patients. The assay was immunoSEQ multiplex PCR, and TCRdb's table has in-frame clones only and misses some. The table has 90,000 to 100,000 clones, around three quarters seen once; the top ten hold about 10%. What was sequenced was blood. Receptors originate from a woman aged 25 to 45 in good health.

The rearrangement joins TRBV30 to TRBJ1-6; D remains unclear. CDR3 size: 16 residues. In germline, CDR1 is GTSNPN, CDR2 SVGIG (reference sequence). V was trimmed by 3 bases and J by 0 bases, leaving 12 bases between them. The CDR3 protein is CAWRDPLSSYNSPLHF. The DNA for the CDR3 is TGTGCCTGGAGGGACCCCCTGAGCTCCTATAATTCACCCCTCCACTTT.

The V gene is TRBV23-1, the J gene TRBJ1-1; D gene unclear. TRBV23-1 qualifies as an ORF whose function is uncertain. V gave up 5 bases and J gave up 0 bases, with 10 bases separating them. The CDR3 is 14 amino acids. CDR3 region: CASSEGNMNTEAFF. The CDR3 bases are TGCGCCAGCAGTGAGGGTAACATGAACACTGAAGCTTTCTTT.

The chain uses TRBV2 and TRBJ2-1; perhaps D is TRBD1 or TRBD2 (7 bases each). The germline V and J ends were trimmed by 9 bases and 7 bases, with 13 bases remaining between them. This CDR3 comprises 12 residues. Germline CDR1 is SNHLY and CDR2 is FYNNEI. The CDR3 sequence: CASQGGGNEQFF. The CDR3 DNA is TGTGCCAGTCAGGGGGGAGGGAATGAGCAGTTCTTC. Filled out from reference TRBV2 and TRBJ2-1, the complete variable domain reads EPEVTQTPSHQVTQMGQEVILRCVPISNHLYFYWYRQILGQKVEFLVSFYNNEISEKSEIFDDQFSVERPDGSNFTLKIRSTKLEDSAMYFCASQGGGNEQFFGPGTRLTVL.

The gene calls are TRBV6-6 and TRBJ1-2, with TRBD1 identical over 7 bases. After removal of 5 bases from V and 3 bases from J, the junction contained 3 bases not matched to a gene. The germline V gene encodes CDR1 MNHNY and CDR2 SVGAGI (reference sequence). The length of the CDR3 is 13 residues. CDR3 loop: CASSGTGDYGYTF. Here the CDR3 DNA reads TGTGCCAGCAGTGGTACAGGGGACTATGGCTACACCTTC.

The chain employs TRBV18 and TRBJ1-1, with TRBD1 identical over 7 bases. CDR3 size: 13 residues. V trimming: 5 bases; J trimming: 4 bases; junction bases outside the gene matches: 4. Germline-derived CDR1 and CDR2 are KGHSH and LQKENI. CDR3 sequence reads: CASSASGGTEAFF. CDR3 DNA: TGTGCCAGCTCAGCTTCAGGGGGCACTGAAGCTTTCTTT.

This chain links TRBV28 with TRBJ1-5, with 9 bases fitting TRBD1. V was pared by 5 bases and J by 3 bases, with 5 bases of the junction left unmatched. The CDR3 loop spans 15 amino acids. Germline values: CDR1 MDHEN, CDR2 SYDVKM. The CDR3 loop reads CASSKTGGLNQPQHF. The DNA for the CDR3 is TGTGCCAGCAGTAAAACAGGGGGCCTCAATCAGCCCCAGCATTTT.

This rearrangement joins TRBV7-2 to TRBJ2-3; 14 nucleotides align to TRBD2. Germline CDR1 reads SGHTA; CDR2 reads FQGNSA. After removal of 5 bases from V and 5 bases from J, the junction contained 12 bases not matched to a gene. The CDR3 spans 18 residues. CDR3 sequence reads: CASSPRLAGGLRGDTQYF. For the CDR3, the DNA is TGTGCCAGCAGCCCAAGACTAGCGGGGGGGCTCCGGGGAGATACGCAGTATTTT.

The chain has TRBV3-1 (or the pseudogene TRBV3-2) and TRBJ1-2; D remains ambiguous. Per germline, CDR1 LGHDT and CDR2 YNNKEL (reference sequence). The length of the CDR3 is 13 residues. V was clipped by 0 bases and J by 8 bases, with 10 bases between them. This CDR3 reads CASSQDAVGGYTF. CDR3 nucleotides: TGTGCCAGCAGCCAAGATGCCGTAGGCGGCTACACCTTC.

The V gene is TRBV2, the J gene TRBJ1-5; TRBD1 aligns across 7 bases. The CDR3 has 13 residues. Germline loops: CDR1 SNHLY, CDR2 FYNNEI. V lost 6 bases, J lost 7 bases, and 6 bases stayed unmatched. CDR3 in amino acids: CASRDRAVQPQHF. DNA for the CDR3: TGTGCCAGCAGAGACAGGGCCGTCCAGCCCCAGCATTTT.

This rearrangement joins TRBV7-9 to TRBJ1-3; TRBD1 might be the D (5 bases). The CDR3 contains 14 residues. The V gene lost 2 bases and the J gene lost 2 bases, with 7 bases spanning the gap. Germline V CDR1 and CDR2: SEHNR, FQNEAQ (reference sequence). The chain's CDR3 is CASSLRGTGNTIYF. The CDR3 DNA reads as TGTGCCAGCAGCTTACGGGGGACTGGAAACACCATATATTTT.

This sequence joins TRBV14 and TRBJ1-6; D remains ambiguous. This CDR3 contains 14 residues. The germline V gene encodes CDR1 SGHDN and CDR2 FVKESK. The germline V and J ends were trimmed by 3 bases and 9 bases, with 12 bases remaining between them. The CDR3 loop is CASSQEARISPLHF. Written as DNA, the CDR3 is TGTGCCAGCAGCCAGGAGGCCCGAATTTCACCCCTCCACTTT. Full variable domain (rest looked up from reference TRBV14 and TRBJ1-6): EAGVTQFPSHSVIEKGQTVTLRCDPISGHDNLYWYRRVMGKEIKFLLHFVKESKQDESGMPNNRFLAERTGGTYSTLKVQPAELEDSGVYFCASSQEARISPLHFGNGTRLTVT.

The chain couples TRBV7-9 to TRBJ1-6; 9 positions match TRBD1. V lost 3 bases, J lost 7 bases, and 4 bases stayed unmatched. This CDR3 contains 15 residues. Germline CDR1 and CDR2: SEHNR and FQNEAQ (reference sequence). The DNA for the CDR3 is TGTGCCAGCAGCTTCTCCGGGACAGGGAATTCACCCCTCCACTTT. Its protein is CASSFSGTGNSPLHF.

A note on this clone: Distinct nucleotide sequences in the sample also encode this CDR3. The chain joins TRBV6-2 or TRBV6-3 to TRBJ1-2; the match to TRBD1 covers 7 bases. The germline gives CDR1 MNHEY, CDR2 SVGEGT. With 6 bases clipped from V and 4 bases from J, the junction kept 5 bases outside the gene matches. The CDR3 spans 13 residues. DNA of the CDR3: TGTGCCAGCAGCCTGGACAGGAGCTATGGCTACACCTTC. Translating it yields CASSLDRSYGYTF.

The chain's CDR3 is CASSGAGYGYTF. Written as DNA, the CDR3 is TGTGCCAGCAGTGGGGCAGGCTATGGCTACACCTTC. V usage is TRBV2 and J usage is TRBJ1-2; D unclear. The germline V and J ends were trimmed by 4 bases and 4 bases, with 7 bases remaining between them. This CDR3 is built from 12 residues. CDR1 is SNHLY, CDR2 FYNNEI, per germline. The full variable domain, its missing parts supplied by reference TRBV2 and TRBJ1-2, is EPEVTQTPSHQVTQMGQEVILRCVPISNHLYFYWYRQILGQKVEFLVSFYNNEISEKSEIFDDQFSVERPDGSNFTLKIRSTKLEDSAMYFCASSGAGYGYTFGSGTRLTVV.

The CDR3 sequence is CASSFRIFNGYTF. CDR3 bases: TGTGCCAGCAGTTTTCGGATCTTTAATGGCTACACCTTC. The chain is built from TRBV12-3 or TRBV12-4 and TRBJ1-2; D remains ambiguous. Trimming stripped 3 bases from V and 6 bases from J, with 11 bases between. This CDR3 comprises 13 residues.

This clone was observed at least ten times. The chain combines TRBV12-3 or TRBV12-4 with TRBJ1-3; D uncertain. Trimming took off 6 bases at V and 0 bases at J, with 6 bases between the two ends. The CDR3 is made up of 13 amino acids. CDR3 sequence: CASRIYSGNTIYF. As DNA, the CDR3 is TGTGCCAGCAGGATATACTCTGGAAACACCATATATTTT.

The chain links TRBV6-5 to TRBJ2-3; 7 bases are shared with TRBD2. Germline CDR1 and CDR2: MNHEY and SVGAGI. The trim removed 0 bases at V and 8 bases at J, leaving 8 bases unmatched. This CDR3 contains 15 residues. This chain's CDR3 is CASSYSPGLPPTQYF. As DNA, the CDR3 is TGTGCCAGCAGTTACTCCCCGGGACTACCCCCTACGCAGTATTTT.

The genes are TRBV14 and TRBJ1-1, with D tentatively TRBD1 (5 bases). Per the germline V gene, CDR1 is SGHDN and CDR2 is FVKESK. Trimming stripped 2 bases from V and 2 bases from J, with 15 bases between. CDR3 size: 16 residues. The CDR3 region is CASSQTLGGANTEAFF. The CDR3 DNA follows: TGTGCCAGCAGCCAAACCCTCGGAGGGGCCAACACTGAAGCTTTCTTT.

This clone was seen just once. The V call is TRBV19, the J call TRBJ2-3, with D perhaps TRBD2 (5 bases). Between the trimmed V and J ends, which lost 5 bases and 9 bases, there was a span of 18 bases. The CDR3 runs to 14 residues. Germline V lookup: CDR1 LNHDA, CDR2 SQIVND (reference sequence). The CDR3 coding sequence is TGTGCCAGTAGTCCGACCGGCGGGTCGGGGACGCAGTATTTT. This translates into CASSPTGGSGTQYF.

This chain connects TRBV6-5 to TRBJ1-2; 7 bases align to TRBD1. V shed 0 bases, J shed 6 bases, and the junction held 7 bases outside the gene matches. The V gene's germline CDR1 is MNHEY and CDR2 SVGAGI. There are 15 residues in the CDR3. The CDR3 nucleotides read TGTGCCAGCAGTTACTCGAGGCAGGGGGTGGATGGCTACACCTTC. Translating it yields CASSYSRQGVDGYTF.

CDR3 region: CASSLEQGLHTF. The CDR3 region has the DNA TGTGCCAGCAGTTTAGAACAGGGCCTACACACCTTC. The genes are TRBV12-3 or TRBV12-4 and TRBJ1-2; D is possibly TRBD1 (6 bases). The CDR3 contains 12 residues. The V gene lost 1 base and the J gene lost 12 bases, with 12 bases spanning the gap.

This clone was counted a few times. The chain uses TRBV7-3 and TRBJ1-6; D possibly corresponds to TRBD1 (6 bases). V was shortened by 5 bases and J by 9 bases, with 11 bases between the two germline ends. This CDR3 is 13 amino acids long. The V gene's germline CDR1 is SGHTA and CDR2 FQGTGA. CDR3 protein: CASSQGLGSPLHF. The DNA for the CDR3 is TGTGCCAGCAGCCAGGGGCTAGGTTCACCCCTCCACTTT.

This clone has a single count. The V and J genes are TRBV15 and TRBJ1-1; a possible D gene is TRBD1 (5 bases). CDR1 and CDR2 (germline): LNHNV, YYDKDF (reference sequence). The CDR3 loop spans 15 amino acids. Trimming cost V 0 bases and J 2 bases, with 10 bases left between them. CDR3: CATSRDPGANTEAFF. CDR3 coding DNA: TGTGCCACCAGCAGAGACCCCGGGGCAAACACTGAAGCTTTCTTT.

This rearrangement joins TRBV9 to TRBJ2-3; TRBD2 might be the D (6 bases). Trimming left V 4 bases short and J 3 bases short, with 12 bases between. The V gene's germline CDR1 is SGDLS and CDR2 YYNGEE. The CDR3 loop spans 14 amino acids. The CDR3 loop is CASSPIGGTDTQYF. The CDR3 DNA sequence: TGTGCCAGCAGCCCCATTGGGGGGACAGATACGCAGTATTTT. The whole variable domain, remainder taken from reference TRBV9 and TRBJ2-3, is DSGVTQTPKHLITATGQRVTLRCSPRSGDLSVYWYQQSLDQGLQFLIQYYNGEERAKGNILERFSAQQFPDLHSELNLSSLELGDSALYFCASSPIGGTDTQYFGPGTRLTVL.

The V gene is TRBV7-2, the J gene TRBJ1-1, with D possibly matching TRBD1 (5 bases). Per germline, CDR1 SGHTA and CDR2 FQGNSA. The V gene lost 0 bases and the J gene lost 2 bases, with 16 bases spanning the gap. The CDR3 covers 17 residues. The CDR3 sequence: CASSLAPWTRLNTEAFF. The CDR3 nucleotides are TGTGCCAGCAGCTTAGCTCCTTGGACACGATTAAACACTGAAGCTTTCTTT.

The V call is TRBV7-2, the J call TRBJ2-1; 8 positions match TRBD1. The CDR3 consists of 15 residues. Germline assignment: CDR1 SGHTA and CDR2 FQGNSA. The ends lost 1 base at V and 9 bases at J; junction bases unmatched: 8. The chain's CDR3 is CASSLDGQGAGEQFF. The CDR3 DNA reads as TGTGCCAGCAGCTTAGACGGGCAGGGGGCAGGTGAGCAGTTCTTC.

The chain couples TRBV4-2 to TRBJ2-2, with 9 bases lining up with TRBD2. This CDR3 region has 18 residues. The germline V gene has CDR1 LGHNA and CDR2 YNFKEQ. V dropped 0 bases and J dropped 0; count of bases not matched to a gene: 5. CDR3 region: CASSQDSSGVANTGELFF. CDR3 sequence (DNA): TGTGCCAGCAGCCAAGATTCTAGCGGGGTCGCGAACACCGGGGAGCTGTTTTTT.

The sample holds a few counts of this clone. The V call is TRBV19, the J call TRBJ1-1; D not certain. Trimming cost V 3 bases and J 0 bases, with 8 bases left between them. Per the germline V gene, CDR1 is LNHDA and CDR2 is SQIVND (reference sequence). The length of the CDR3 is 14 residues. This CDR3 is CASSMGWMNTEAFF. DNA for the CDR3: TGTGCCAGTAGTATGGGATGGATGAACACTGAAGCTTTCTTT.

This rearrangement joins TRBV6-5 to TRBJ1-6; D is uncertain. The germline CDR1 and CDR2 sequences are MNHEY and SVGAGI. This CDR3 region has 15 residues. Trimming took 5 bases from V and 7 from J, leaving 15 bases between them. The chain's CDR3 is CASSTPERKNSPLHF. The CDR3 DNA follows: TGTGCCAGCAGTACGCCGGAACGGAAAAATTCACCCCTCCACTTT.

The V gene is TRBV18, the J gene TRBJ1-1, with 9 bases aligning to TRBD1. V trimming: 3 bases; J trimming: 3 bases; junction bases outside the gene matches: 5. The germline gives CDR1 KGHSH, CDR2 LQKENI. This CDR3 is built from 15 residues. The CDR3 sequence is CASSPVQGAHTEAFF. In DNA form, the CDR3 reads TGTGCCAGCTCACCCGTACAGGGGGCCCACACTGAAGCTTTCTTT.

This rearrangement joins TRBV5-1 to TRBJ2-3, with 8 bases matching TRBD2. Germline CDR1 SGHRS, CDR2 YFSETQ. The V and J ends lost 1 base and 6 bases, in that order; junction bases with no gene match: 10. The CDR3 is 16 amino acids. CDR3 region: CASSLMAGGQGDTQYF. The CDR3, as DNA: TGCGCCAGCAGCTTGATGGCGGGGGGCCAAGGGGATACGCAGTATTTT.